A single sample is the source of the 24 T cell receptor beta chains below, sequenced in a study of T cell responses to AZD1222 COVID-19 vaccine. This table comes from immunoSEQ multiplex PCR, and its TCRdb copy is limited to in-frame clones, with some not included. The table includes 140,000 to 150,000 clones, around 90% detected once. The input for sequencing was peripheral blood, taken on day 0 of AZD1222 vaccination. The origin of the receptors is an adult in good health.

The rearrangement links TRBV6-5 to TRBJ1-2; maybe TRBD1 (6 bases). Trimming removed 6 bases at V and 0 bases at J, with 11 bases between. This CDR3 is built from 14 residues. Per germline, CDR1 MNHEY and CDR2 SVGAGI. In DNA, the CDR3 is TGTGCCAGCAGCCGGACAGACTCTAACTATGGCTACACCTTC. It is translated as CASSRTDSNYGYTF.

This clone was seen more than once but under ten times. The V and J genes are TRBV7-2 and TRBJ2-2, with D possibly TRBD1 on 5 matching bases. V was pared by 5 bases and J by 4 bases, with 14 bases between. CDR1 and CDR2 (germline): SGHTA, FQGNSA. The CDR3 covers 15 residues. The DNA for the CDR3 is TGTGCCAGCAGCCCGAGACAGTTTTCCACCGGGGAGCTGTTTTTT. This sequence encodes CASSPRQFSTGELFF.

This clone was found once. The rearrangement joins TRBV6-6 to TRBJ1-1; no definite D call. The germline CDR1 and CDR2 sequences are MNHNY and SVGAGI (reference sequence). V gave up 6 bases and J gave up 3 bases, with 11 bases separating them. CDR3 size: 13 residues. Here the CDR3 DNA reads TGTGCCAGCAGCGAGACTGTGCACACTGAAGCTTTCTTT. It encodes CASSETVHTEAFF.

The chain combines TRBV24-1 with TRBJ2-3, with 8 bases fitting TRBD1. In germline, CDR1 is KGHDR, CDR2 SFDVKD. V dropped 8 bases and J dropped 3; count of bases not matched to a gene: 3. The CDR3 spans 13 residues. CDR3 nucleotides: TGTGCCACCAAGGACAGGGTTACAGATACGCAGTATTTT. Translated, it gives CATKDRVTDTQYF.

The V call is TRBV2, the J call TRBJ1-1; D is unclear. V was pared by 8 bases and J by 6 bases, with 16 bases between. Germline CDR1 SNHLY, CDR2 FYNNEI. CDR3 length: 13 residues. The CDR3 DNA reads TGTGCCAGCCGTAACACACAAACGGCTGAAGCTTTCTTT. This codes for CASRNTQTAEAFF.

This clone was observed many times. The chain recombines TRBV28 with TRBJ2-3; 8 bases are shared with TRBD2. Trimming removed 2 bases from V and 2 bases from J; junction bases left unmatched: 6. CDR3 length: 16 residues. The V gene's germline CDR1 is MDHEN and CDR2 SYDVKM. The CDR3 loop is CASSLVGLALTDTQYF. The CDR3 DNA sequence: TGTGCCAGCAGTTTAGTCGGACTAGCCCTCACAGATACGCAGTATTTT.

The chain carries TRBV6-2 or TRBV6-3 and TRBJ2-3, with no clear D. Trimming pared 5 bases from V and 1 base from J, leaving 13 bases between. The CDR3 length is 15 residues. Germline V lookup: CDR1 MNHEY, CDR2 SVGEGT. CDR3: CASSPDTRGTDTQYF. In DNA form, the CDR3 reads TGTGCCAGCAGTCCCGATACCAGAGGCACAGATACGCAGTATTTT.

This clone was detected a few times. The CDR3 is CASSFKYSNQPQHF. The DNA for the CDR3 is TGTGCCAGCAGTTTTAAGTATAGCAATCAGCCCCAGCATTTT. This chain uses TRBV27 with TRBJ1-5; no firm D call. Germline CDR1 is MNHEY and CDR2 is SMNVEV (reference sequence). The CDR3 is 14 amino acids. Trimming removed 3 bases at V and 0 bases at J, with 6 bases between.

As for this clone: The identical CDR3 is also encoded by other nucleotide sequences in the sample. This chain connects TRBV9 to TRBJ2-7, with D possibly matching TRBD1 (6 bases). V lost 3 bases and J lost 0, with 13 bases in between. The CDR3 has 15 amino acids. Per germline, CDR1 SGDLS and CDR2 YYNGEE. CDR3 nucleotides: TGTGCCAGCAGCGCTTCGGGACACCGCTCCTACGAGCAGTACTTC. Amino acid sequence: CASSASGHRSYEQYF.

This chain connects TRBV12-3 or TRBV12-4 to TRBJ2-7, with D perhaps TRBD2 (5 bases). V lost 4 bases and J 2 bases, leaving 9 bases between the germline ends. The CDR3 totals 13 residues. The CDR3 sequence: CASSSAGPYEQYF. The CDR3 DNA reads TGTGCCAGCAGTTCGGCGGGTCCCTACGAGCAGTACTTC.

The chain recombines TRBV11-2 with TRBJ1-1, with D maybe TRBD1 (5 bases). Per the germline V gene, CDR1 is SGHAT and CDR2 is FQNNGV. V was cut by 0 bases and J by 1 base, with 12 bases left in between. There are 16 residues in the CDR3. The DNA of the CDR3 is TGTGCCAGCAGCTTAGAATGGGGGGGAGGGAACACTGAAGCTTTCTTT. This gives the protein CASSLEWGGGNTEAFF.

This CDR3 is CASSYATDTEAFF. CDR3 coding DNA: TGTGCCAGCAGTTACGCGACAGACACTGAAGCTTTCTTT. The chain carries TRBV6-5 and TRBJ1-1; TRBD1 is a possible D gene (5 bases). Trimming stripped 2 bases from V and 3 bases from J, with 7 bases between. This CDR3 has 13 residues. Germline CDR1 reads MNHEY; CDR2 reads SVGAGI.

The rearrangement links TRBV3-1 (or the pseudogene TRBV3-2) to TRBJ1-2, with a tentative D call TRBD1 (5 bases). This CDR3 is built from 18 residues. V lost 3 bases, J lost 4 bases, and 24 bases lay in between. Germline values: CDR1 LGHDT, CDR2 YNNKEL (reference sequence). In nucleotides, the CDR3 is TGTGCCAGCAGCCACAGGGTAAGGCCCGTGGTAGCGGGCTATGGCTACACCTTC. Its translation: CASSHRVRPVVAGYGYTF.

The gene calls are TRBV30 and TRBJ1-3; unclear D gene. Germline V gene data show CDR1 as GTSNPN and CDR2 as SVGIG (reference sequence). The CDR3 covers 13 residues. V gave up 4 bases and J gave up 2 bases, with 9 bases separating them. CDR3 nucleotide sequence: TGTGCCTGGAAAGACACTCCTGGAAACACCATATATTTT. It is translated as CAWKDTPGNTIYF.

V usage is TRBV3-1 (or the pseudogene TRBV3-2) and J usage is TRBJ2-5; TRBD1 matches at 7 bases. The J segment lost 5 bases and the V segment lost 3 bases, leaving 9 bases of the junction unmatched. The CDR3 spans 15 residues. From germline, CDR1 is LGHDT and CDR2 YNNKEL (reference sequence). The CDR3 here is CASSHRGQLGETQYF. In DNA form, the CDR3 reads TGTGCCAGCAGCCACCGGGGACAGCTAGGGGAGACCCAGTACTTC.

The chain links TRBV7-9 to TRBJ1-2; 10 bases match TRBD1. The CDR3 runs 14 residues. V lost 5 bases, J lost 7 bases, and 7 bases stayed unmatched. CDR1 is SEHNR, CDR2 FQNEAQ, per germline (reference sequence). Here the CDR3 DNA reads TGTGCCAGCAGCGCACCGGGACAGGGGTTTGGCTACACCTTC. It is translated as CASSAPGQGFGYTF.

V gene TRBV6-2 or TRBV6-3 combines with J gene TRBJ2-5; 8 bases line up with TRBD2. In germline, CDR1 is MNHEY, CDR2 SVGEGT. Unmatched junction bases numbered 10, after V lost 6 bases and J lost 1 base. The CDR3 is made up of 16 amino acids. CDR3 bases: TGTGCCAGCAGCCCACTAGCGGCCCTAACCCAAGAGACCCAGTACTTC. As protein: CASSPLAALTQETQYF.

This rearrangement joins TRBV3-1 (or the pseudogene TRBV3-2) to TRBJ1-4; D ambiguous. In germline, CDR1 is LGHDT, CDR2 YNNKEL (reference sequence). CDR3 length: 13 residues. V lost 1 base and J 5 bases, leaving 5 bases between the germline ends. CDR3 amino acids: CASSQVANEKLFF. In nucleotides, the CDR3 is TGTGCCAGCAGCCAAGTTGCAAATGAAAAACTGTTTTTT.

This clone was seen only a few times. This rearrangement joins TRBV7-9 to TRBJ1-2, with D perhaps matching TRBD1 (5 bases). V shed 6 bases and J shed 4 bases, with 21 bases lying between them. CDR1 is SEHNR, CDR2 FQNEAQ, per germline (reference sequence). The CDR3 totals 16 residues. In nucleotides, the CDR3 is TGTGCCAGCAGTCACCTTGGGACTGACGCAACCTATGGCTACACCTTC. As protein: CASSHLGTDATYGYTF.

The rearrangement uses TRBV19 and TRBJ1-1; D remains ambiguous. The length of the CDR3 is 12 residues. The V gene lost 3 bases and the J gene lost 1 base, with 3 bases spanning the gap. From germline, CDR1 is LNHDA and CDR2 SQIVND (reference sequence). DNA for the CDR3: TGTGCCAGTAGTATGGGGAACACTGAAGCTTTCTTT. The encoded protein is CASSMGNTEAFF.

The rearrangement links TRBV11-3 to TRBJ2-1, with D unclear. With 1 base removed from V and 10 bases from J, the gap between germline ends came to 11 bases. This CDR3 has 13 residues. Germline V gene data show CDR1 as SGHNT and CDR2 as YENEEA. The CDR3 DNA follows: TGTGCCAGCAGCTTAGTCTGGATGTCAGAGCAGTTCTTC. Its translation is CASSLVWMSEQFF.

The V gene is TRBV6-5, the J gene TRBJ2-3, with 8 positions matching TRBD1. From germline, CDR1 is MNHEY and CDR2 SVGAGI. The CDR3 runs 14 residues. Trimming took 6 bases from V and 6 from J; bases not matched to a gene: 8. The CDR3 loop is CASRSGGGGDTQYF. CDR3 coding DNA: TGTGCCAGCAGGTCAGGGGGCGGAGGGGATACGCAGTATTTT.

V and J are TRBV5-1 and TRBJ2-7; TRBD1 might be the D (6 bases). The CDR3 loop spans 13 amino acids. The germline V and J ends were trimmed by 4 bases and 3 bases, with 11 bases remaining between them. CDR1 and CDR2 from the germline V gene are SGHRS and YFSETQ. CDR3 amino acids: CASSMNRVYEQYF. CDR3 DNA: TGCGCCAGCAGCATGAACAGGGTCTACGAGCAGTACTTC.

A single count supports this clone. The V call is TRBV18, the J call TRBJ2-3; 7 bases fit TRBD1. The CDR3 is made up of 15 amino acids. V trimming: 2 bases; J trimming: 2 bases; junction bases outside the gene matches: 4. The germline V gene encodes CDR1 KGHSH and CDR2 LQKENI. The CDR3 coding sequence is TGTGCCAGCTCACCAATACAGGGGTACACAGATACGCAGTATTTT. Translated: CASSPIQGYTDTQYF.